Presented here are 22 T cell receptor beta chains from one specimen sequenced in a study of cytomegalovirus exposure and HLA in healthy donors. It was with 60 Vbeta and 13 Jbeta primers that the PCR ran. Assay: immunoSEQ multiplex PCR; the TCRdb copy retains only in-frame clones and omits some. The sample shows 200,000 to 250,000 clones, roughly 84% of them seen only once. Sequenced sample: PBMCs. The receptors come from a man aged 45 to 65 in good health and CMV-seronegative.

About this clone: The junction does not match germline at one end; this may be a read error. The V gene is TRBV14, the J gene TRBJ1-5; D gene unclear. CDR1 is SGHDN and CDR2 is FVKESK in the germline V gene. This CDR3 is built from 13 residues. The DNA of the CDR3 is TGTGCCAGCAGCCAAGATAGCACTCAGCCCCAGCATTTT. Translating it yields CASSQDSTQPQHF.

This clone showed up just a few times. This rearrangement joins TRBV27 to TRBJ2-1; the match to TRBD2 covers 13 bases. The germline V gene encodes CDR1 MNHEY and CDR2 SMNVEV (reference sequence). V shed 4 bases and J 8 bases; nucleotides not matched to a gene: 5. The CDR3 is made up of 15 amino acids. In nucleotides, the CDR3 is TGTGCCAGCAGTTCCGCAGGACTAGCGGGAGATGAGCAGTTCTTC. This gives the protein CASSSAGLAGDEQFF.

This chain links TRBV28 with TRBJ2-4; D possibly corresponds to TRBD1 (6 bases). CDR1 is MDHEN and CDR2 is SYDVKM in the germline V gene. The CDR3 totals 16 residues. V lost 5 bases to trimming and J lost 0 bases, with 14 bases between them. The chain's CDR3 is CASSTGQNIAKNIQYF. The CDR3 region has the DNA TGTGCCAGCAGTACCGGACAGAATATAGCCAAAAACATTCAGTACTTC.

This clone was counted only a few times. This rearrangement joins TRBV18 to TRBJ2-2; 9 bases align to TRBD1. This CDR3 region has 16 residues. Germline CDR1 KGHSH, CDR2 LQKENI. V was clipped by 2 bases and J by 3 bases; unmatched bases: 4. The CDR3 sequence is CASSPTGTGYTGELFF. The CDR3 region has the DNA TGTGCCAGCTCACCAACCGGGACAGGGTACACCGGGGAGCTGTTTTTT. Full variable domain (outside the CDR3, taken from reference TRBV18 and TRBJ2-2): NAGVMQNPRHLVRRRGQEARLRCSPMKGHSHVYWYRQLPEEGLKFMVYLQKENIIDESGMPKERFSAEFPKEGPSILRIQQVVRGDSAAYFCASSPTGTGYTGELFFGEGSRLTVL.

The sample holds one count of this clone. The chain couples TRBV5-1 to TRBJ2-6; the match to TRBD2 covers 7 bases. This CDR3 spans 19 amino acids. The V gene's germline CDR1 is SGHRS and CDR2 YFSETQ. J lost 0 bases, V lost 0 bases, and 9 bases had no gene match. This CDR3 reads CASSLESLSGNSGANVLTF. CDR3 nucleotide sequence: TGCGCCAGCAGCTTGGAGTCTCTGAGCGGGAACTCTGGGGCCAACGTCCTGACTTTC.

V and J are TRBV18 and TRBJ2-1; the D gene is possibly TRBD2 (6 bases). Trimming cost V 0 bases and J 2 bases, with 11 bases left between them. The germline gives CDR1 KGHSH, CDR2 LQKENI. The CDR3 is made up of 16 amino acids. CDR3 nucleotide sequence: TGTGCCAGCTCACCACCGCGCGGGAACACCTACAATGAGCAGTTCTTC. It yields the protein CASSPPRGNTYNEQFF.

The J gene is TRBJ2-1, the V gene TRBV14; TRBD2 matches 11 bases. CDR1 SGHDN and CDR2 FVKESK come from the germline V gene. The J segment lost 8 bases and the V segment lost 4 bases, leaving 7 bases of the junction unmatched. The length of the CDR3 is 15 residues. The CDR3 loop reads CASSRELAGDYEQFF. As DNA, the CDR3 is TGTGCCAGCAGCCGAGAACTAGCGGGAGACTATGAGCAGTTCTTC.

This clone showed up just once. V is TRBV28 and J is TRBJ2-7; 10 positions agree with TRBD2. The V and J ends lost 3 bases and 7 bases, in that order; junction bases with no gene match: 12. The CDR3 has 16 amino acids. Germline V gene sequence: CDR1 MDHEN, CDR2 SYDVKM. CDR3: CASSFPLSGREWEQYF. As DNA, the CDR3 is TGTGCCAGCAGTTTCCCTCTGAGCGGGAGGGAGTGGGAGCAGTACTTC.

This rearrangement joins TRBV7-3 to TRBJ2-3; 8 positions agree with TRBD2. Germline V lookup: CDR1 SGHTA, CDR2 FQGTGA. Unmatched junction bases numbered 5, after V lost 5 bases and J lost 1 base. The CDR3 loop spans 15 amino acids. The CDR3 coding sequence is TGTGCCAGCAGCCCAAGCGGGAGAGGCACAGATACGCAGTATTTT. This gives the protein CASSPSGRGTDTQYF.

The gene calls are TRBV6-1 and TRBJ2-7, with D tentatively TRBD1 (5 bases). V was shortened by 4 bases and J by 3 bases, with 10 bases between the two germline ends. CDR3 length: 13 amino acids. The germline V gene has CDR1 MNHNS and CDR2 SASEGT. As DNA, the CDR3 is TGTGCCAGCAGTGGCCAGGGAATCTACGAGCAGTACTTC. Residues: CASSGQGIYEQYF.

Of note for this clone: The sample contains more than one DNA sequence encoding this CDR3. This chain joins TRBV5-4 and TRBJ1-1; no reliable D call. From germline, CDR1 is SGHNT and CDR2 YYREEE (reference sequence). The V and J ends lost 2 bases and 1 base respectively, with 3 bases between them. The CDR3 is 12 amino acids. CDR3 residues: CASSFRNTEAFF. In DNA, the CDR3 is TGTGCCAGCAGCTTCCGGAACACTGAAGCTTTCTTT.

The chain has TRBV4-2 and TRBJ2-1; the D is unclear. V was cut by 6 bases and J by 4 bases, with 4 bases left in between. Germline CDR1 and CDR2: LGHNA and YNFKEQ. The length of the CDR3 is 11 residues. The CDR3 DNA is TGTGCCAGCAGAACTTACAATGAGCAGTTCTTC. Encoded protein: CASRTYNEQFF.

This CDR3 is CASSWFRWTSGSWDTGELFF. The CDR3 DNA reads TGTGCCAGCAGTTGGTTCCGGTGGACTAGCGGGAGTTGGGACACCGGGGAGCTGTTTTTT. The chain uses TRBV27 and TRBJ2-2; TRBD2 matches at 13 bases. From germline, CDR1 is MNHEY and CDR2 SMNVEV (reference sequence). The CDR3 spans 20 residues. V gave up 4 bases and J gave up 3 bases; unmatched junction bases: 14.

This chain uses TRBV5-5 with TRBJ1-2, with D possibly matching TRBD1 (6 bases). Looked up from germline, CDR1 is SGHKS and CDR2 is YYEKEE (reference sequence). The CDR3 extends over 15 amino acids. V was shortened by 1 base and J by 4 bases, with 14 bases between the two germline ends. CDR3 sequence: CASSLTQGQGYGYTF. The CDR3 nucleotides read TGTGCCAGCAGCTTGACGCAGGGGCAGGGCTATGGCTACACCTTC.

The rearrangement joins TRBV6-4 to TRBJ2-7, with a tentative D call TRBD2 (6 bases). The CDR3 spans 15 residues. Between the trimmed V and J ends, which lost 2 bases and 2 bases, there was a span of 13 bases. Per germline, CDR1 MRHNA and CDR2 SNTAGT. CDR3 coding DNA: TGTGCCAGCAGTGACGCGGGACTGGAGACCTACGAGCAGTACTTC. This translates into CASSDAGLETYEQYF.

Here the CDR3 DNA reads TGTGCCAGCAGCCCATCAAGAGGGGAGACCCAGTACTTC. Amino acids: CASSPSRGETQYF. The genes are TRBV7-6 and TRBJ2-5; D might be TRBD2 (5 bases). CDR1 and CDR2 from the germline V gene are SGHVS and FNYEAQ. The CDR3 totals 13 residues. Trimming stripped 5 bases from V and 5 bases from J, with 12 bases between.

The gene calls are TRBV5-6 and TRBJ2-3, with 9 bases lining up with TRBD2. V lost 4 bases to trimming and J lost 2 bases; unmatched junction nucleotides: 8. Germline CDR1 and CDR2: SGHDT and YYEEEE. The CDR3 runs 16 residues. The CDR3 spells CASSLFSGSSTDTQYF. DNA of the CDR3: TGTGCCAGCAGCCTCTTTAGCGGGAGTTCCACAGATACGCAGTATTTT.

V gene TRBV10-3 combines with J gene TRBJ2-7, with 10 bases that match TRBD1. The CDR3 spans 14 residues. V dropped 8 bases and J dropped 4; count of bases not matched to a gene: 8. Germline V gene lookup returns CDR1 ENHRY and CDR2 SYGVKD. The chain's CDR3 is CAILGGDRGYEQYF. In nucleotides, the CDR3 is TGTGCCATCCTTGGGGGGGACAGGGGTTACGAGCAGTACTTC.

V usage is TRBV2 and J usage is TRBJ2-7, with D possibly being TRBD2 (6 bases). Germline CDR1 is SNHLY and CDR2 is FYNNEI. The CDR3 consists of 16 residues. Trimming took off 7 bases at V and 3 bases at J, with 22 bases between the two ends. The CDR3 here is CASIFDRRAGIYEQYF. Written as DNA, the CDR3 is TGTGCCAGCATTTTTGATCGGAGGGCCGGGATCTACGAGCAGTACTTC. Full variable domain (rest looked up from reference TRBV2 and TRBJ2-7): EPEVTQTPSHQVTQMGQEVILRCVPISNHLYFYWYRQILGQKVEFLVSFYNNEISEKSEIFDDQFSVERPDGSNFTLKIRSTKLEDSAMYFCASIFDRRAGIYEQYFGPGTRLTVT.

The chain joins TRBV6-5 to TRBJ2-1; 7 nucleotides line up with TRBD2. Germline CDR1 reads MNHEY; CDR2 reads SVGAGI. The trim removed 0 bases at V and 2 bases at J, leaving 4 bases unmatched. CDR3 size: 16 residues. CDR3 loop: CASSYSASGTYNEQFF. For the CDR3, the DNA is TGTGCCAGCAGTTACTCGGCTAGCGGAACCTACAATGAGCAGTTCTTC.

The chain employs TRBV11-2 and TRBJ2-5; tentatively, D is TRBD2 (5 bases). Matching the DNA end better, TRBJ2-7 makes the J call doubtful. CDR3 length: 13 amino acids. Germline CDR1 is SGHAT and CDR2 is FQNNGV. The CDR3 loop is CASSSPREYEQYF. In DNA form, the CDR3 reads TGTGCCAGCAGCTCGCCAAGGGAGTACGAGCAGTACTTC.

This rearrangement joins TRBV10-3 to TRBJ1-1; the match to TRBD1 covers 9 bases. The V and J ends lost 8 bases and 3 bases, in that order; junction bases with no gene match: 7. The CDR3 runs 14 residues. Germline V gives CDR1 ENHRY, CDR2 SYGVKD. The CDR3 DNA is TGTGCCATCCAACGGACAGGGGTTGACACTGAAGCTTTCTTT. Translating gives CAIQRTGVDTEAFF.